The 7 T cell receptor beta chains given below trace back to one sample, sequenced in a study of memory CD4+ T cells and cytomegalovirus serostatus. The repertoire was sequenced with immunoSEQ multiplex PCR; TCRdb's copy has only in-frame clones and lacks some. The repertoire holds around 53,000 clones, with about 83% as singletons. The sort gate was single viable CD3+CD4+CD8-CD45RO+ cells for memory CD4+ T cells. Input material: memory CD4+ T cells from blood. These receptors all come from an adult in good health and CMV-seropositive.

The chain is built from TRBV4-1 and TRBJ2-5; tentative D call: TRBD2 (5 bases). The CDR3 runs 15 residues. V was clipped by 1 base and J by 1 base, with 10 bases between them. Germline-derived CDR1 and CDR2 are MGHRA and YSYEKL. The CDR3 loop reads CASSQGGSAQETQYF. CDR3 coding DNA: TGCGCCAGCAGCCAAGGTGGTAGCGCCCAAGAGACCCAGTACTTC.

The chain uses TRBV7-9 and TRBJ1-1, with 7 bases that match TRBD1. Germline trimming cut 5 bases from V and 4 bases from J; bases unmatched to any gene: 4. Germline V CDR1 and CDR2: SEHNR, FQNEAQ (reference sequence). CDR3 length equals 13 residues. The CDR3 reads CASSKTGSTEAFF. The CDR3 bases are TGTGCCAGCAGCAAGACAGGGAGCACTGAAGCTTTCTTT.

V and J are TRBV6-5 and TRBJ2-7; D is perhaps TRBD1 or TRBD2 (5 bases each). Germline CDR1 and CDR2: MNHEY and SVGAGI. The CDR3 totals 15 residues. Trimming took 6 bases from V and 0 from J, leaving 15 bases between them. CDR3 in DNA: TGTGCCAGCAGACCCAGGGTTGGGGGCTCCTACGAGCAGTACTTC. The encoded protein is CASRPRVGGSYEQYF.

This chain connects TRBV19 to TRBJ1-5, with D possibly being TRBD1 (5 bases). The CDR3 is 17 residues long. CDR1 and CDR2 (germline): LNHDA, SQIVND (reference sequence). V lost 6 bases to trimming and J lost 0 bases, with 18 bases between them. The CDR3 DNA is TGTGCCAGTAGCTCGACAGTACCTCGTTATAGCAATCAGCCCCAGCATTTT. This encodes CASSSTVPRYSNQPQHF.

In DNA form, the CDR3 reads TGTGCCAGCAGCTTGGGAGGGTACCAAGAGACCCAGTACTTC. Translating gives CASSLGGYQETQYF. This rearrangement joins TRBV7-2 to TRBJ2-5, with 7 nucleotides matching TRBD2. The CDR3 has 14 residues. CDR1 and CDR2 from the germline V gene are SGHTA and FQGNSA. V was pared by 3 bases and J by 0 bases, with 1 base of the junction left unmatched.

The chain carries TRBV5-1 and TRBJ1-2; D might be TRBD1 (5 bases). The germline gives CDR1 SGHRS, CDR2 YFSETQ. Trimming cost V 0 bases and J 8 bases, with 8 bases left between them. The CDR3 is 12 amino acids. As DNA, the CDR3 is TGCGCCAGCAGCTTGGTAGGGGAAGGCTACACCTTC. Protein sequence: CASSLVGEGYTF.

The CDR3 loop is CASSRRVGPSNTEAFF. CDR3 sequence (DNA): TGTGCCAGCAGCCGCAGGGTGGGACCCTCGAACACTGAAGCTTTCTTT. J is TRBJ1-1 and V is TRBV7-8; TRBD1 is a possible D gene (5 bases). The germline V and J ends were trimmed by 5 bases and 1 base, with 17 bases remaining between them. Germline V lookup: CDR1 SGHVS, CDR2 FQNEAQ. The CDR3 contains 16 residues. Combining the CDR3 with reference TRBV7-8 and TRBJ1-1 gives the whole variable domain GAGVSQSPRYKVAKRGQDVALRCDPISGHVSLFWYQQALGQGPEFLTYFQNEAQLDKSGLPSDRFFAERPEGSVSTLKIQRTQQEDSAVYLCASSRRVGPSNTEAFFGQGTRLTVV.